This section outlines one TCR beta chain sequence together with its context. J was trimmed by 0 bases and V by 5 bases; bases with no gene match: 10. The CDR3 length is 17 residues. Germline CDR1 is SEHNR and CDR2 is FQNEAQ (reference sequence). The sample belongs to a study of blood T cell repertoires in COVID-19. Overall study context: COVID-19 samples from acute and convalescent phases originated in the United States, Italy and Spain.

Method: immunoSEQ multiplex PCR; TCRdb's copy keeps in-frame clones and lacks some. In the table there are about 59,000 clones, approximately 82% of which are singletons. Input material: peripheral blood. This receptor was taken from an elderly man with acute or convalescent COVID-19. This rearrangement joins TRBV7-9 to TRBJ1-3; 7 nucleotides align to TRBD1. The DNA of the CDR3 is TGTGCCAGCAGCCCAACGAGACAGGGCCTCTCTGGAAACACCATATATTTT. Translation gives CASSPTRQGLSGNTIYF. Based on the CDR3 plus reference TRBV7-9 and TRBJ1-3, the full variable domain is DTGVSQNPRHKITKRGQNVTFRCDPISEHNRLYWYRQTLGQGPEFLTYFQNEAQLEKSRLLSDRFSAERPKGSFSTLEIQRTEQGDSAMYLCASSPTRQGLSGNTIYFGEGSWLTVV.